The clone carrying this TCR beta chain was seen only once. In the source study's methods: Researchers report that nucleated cell counts were estimated from reference gene primer amplification. Clones were sequenced by immunoSEQ multiplex PCR, and TCRdb holds only the in-frame ones, with some missing. V, J and clone size reflect that table, while D and trimming were determined from the DNA. The sample shows 72,000 or so clones, about 80% of them seen only once. CDR1 is SGHTA and CDR2 is FQGNSA in the germline V gene. Trimming at V came to 5 bases and at J to 2 bases, leaving 11 bases not matched to a gene. The CDR3 has 16 amino acids. The sample comes from a study of blood T cell repertoires in COVID-19. Study context: The United States, Italy and Spain supplied acute and convalescent COVID-19 samples. The analysed material was cDNA or gDNA that came from T cells, B-cell-depleted T cells, or PBMCs.

This TCR came from a man aged 70 or older who had recovered from COVID-19. The sample consisted of peripheral blood. The gene calls are TRBV7-2 and TRBJ1-1; 7 positions match TRBD1. CDR3 bases: TGTGCCAGCAGCCTAACGGCGACAGGGACTAACACTGAAGCTTTCTTT. Its protein is CASSLTATGTNTEAFF. Based on the CDR3 plus reference TRBV7-2 and TRBJ1-1, the full variable domain is GAGVSQSPSNKVTEKGKDVELRCDPISGHTALYWYRQSLGQGLEFLIYFQGNSAPDKSGLPSDRFSAERTGGSVSTLTIQRTQQEDSAVYLCASSLTATGTNTEAFFGQGTRLTVV.